Listed below are T cell receptor beta chains from one sample, sequenced in a study of long-term antiretroviral therapy in people with HIV. TCRdb keeps only in-frame clones here, not all; method: immunoSEQ multiplex PCR. Seen here are 20,000 or so clones, 80% observed once, and the top ten hold roughly 15%. This material consisted of unsorted PBMCs, taken 2.9 years after starting antiretroviral therapy. Receptor source: a woman aged 25 to 39 with HIV. CDR3s include the opening cysteine and the closing phenylalanine or tryptophan. The D gene is left open where the match is weak. Size is omitted from some rows. Given values are once, few, many or a class for expanded clones.

V gene,D gene,clone size,J gene,CDR3 protein,CDR3 DNA
TRBV2,TRBD2,.,TRBJ2-1,CASSELAGVEGEQFF,TGTGCCAGCAGTGAACTAGCGGGGGTTGAAGGTGAGCAGTTCTTC
TRBV11-2,TRBD1,.,TRBJ2-5,CASSKGQAETQYF,TGTGCCAGCAGCAAAGGACAGGCGGAGACCCAGTACTTC
TRBV7-2,.,.,TRBJ2-1,CASSLSTVPLGYNEQFF,TGTGCCAGCAGCCTAAGTACTGTCCCCTTGGGATACAATGAGCAGTTCTTC
TRBV6-5,.,.,TRBJ1-1,CASSFTMGTEAFF,TGTGCCAGCAGTTTCACCATGGGGACTGAAGCTTTCTTT
TRBV2,TRBD1,.,TRBJ1-2,CASRGQGEYGYTF,TGTGCCAGCAGGGGACAGGGGGAATATGGCTACACCTTC
TRBV11-2,.,.,TRBJ2-3,CASRQPTDTQYF,TGTGCCAGCAGACAACCCACAGATACGCAGTATTTT
TRBV7-9,.,.,TRBJ2-1,CASSLGSKGRRLNEQFF,TGTGCCAGCAGCTTAGGGAGCAAGGGACGACGCTTAAATGAGCAGTTCTTC
TRBV10-2,TRBD1,.,TRBJ1-4,CASSGQTNEKLFF,TGCGCCAGCTCGGGACAGACTAATGAAAAACTGTTTTTT
TRBV5-1,.,.,TRBJ2-5,CASSNTRTVQETQYF,TGCGCCAGCAGTAATACGCGGACGGTACAAGAGACCCAGTACTTC
TRBV20-1,.,.,TRBJ2-2,CSAIHTGELFF,TGCAGTGCTATCCACACCGGGGAGCTGTTTTTT
TRBV12-5,TRBD2,.,TRBJ2-3,CASGLEWDSGGSRTLTDTQYF,TGTGCTAGTGGTTTGGAATGGGATAGCGGGGGGTCCAGAACTCTTACAGATACGCAGTATTTT
TRBV10-3,.,.,TRBJ1-3,CAISEWGPGNTIYF,TGTGCCATCAGTGAATGGGGACCGGGAAACACCATATATTTT
TRBV19,.,.,TRBJ1-2,CASRNATNYGYTF,TGTGCCAGTAGGAACGCAACTAACTATGGCTACACCTTC
TRBV5-1,TRBD1,few,TRBJ2-2,CASRYAGGDPGELFF,TGCGCCAGCAGATACGCAGGGGGCGATCCCGGGGAGCTGTTTTTT
TRBV5-1,.,.,TRBJ1-1,CASSVGAALDTEAFF,TGCGCCAGCAGCGTGGGAGCCGCGTTAGACACTGAAGCTTTCTTT
TRBV2,TRBD1,.,TRBJ1-1,CASRDRGLNTEAFF,TGTGCCAGCAGGGACAGGGGCCTAAACACTGAAGCTTTCTTT
TRBV28,TRBD2,few,TRBJ2-3,CASSPIQWQRGAAAQYF,TGTGCCAGCAGCCCGATCCAGTGGCAGCGGGGGGCCGCGGCGCAGTATTTT
TRBV6-4,TRBD2,.,TRBJ2-3,CASSSSGGPDTQYF,TGTGCCAGCAGCTCGAGCGGGGGGCCCGATACGCAGTATTTT
TRBV2,.,.,TRBJ1-1,CASSLWASLDTEAFF,TGTGCCAGCAGTCTTTGGGCCAGTTTAGACACTGAAGCTTTCTTT
TRBV11-2,.,.,TRBJ1-2,CASSLGYRVEVLYGYTF,TGTGCCAGCAGCTTAGGTTACAGGGTTGAGGTGCTCTATGGCTACACCTTC
TRBV30,.,.,TRBJ2-3,CAWSGERKSTDTQYF,TGTGCCTGGAGTGGCGAGCGCAAGAGCACAGATACGCAGTATTTT
TRBV7-2,TRBD1,.,TRBJ2-5,CASSLGQGAGETQYF,TGTGCCAGCAGCTTAGGACAGGGGGCGGGAGAGACCCAGTACTTC
TRBV6-5,.,few,TRBJ1-1,CASSPGQLRAFF,TGTGCCAGCAGCCCAGGACAGCTACGAGCTTTCTTT
TRBV9,.,.,TRBJ1-1,CASSSGLNTEAFF,TGTGCCAGCAGCTCAGGTCTGAACACTGAAGCTTTCTTT
TRBV6-5,TRBD1,few,TRBJ1-5,CASSLGGWGNQPQHF,TGTGCCAGCAGCTTAGGGGGCTGGGGCAATCAGCCCCAGCATTTT
TRBV5-1,.,.,TRBJ2-3,CASSLAGARTDTQYF,TGCGCCAGCAGCTTGGCGGGGGCTAGGACAGATACGCAGTATTTT
TRBV7-2,TRBD1,.,TRBJ2-6,CASSSTGAGANVLTF,TGTGCCAGCAGCTCAACAGGGGCTGGGGCCAACGTCCTGACTTTC
TRBV5-1,.,.,TRBJ2-7,CASSSEDTVYEQYF,TGCGCCAGCAGTTCGGAGGACACCGTATACGAGCAGTACTTC
TRBV5-1,.,few,TRBJ2-3,CASSSHGELDTQYF,TGCGCCAGCAGCTCGCATGGGGAATTGGATACGCAGTATTTT
TRBV5-1,.,few,TRBJ2-3,CASSLVGGTTDTQYF,TGCGCCAGCAGCTTGGTTGGCGGCACCACAGATACGCAGTATTTT
TRBV7-3,TRBD1,.,TRBJ2-6,CASSQGTGGSGANVLTF,TGTGCCAGCAGCCAAGGGACAGGCGGCTCTGGGGCCAACGTCCTGACTTTC
TRBV27,.,.,TRBJ1-1,CASRLRDKNTEAFF,TGTGCCAGCAGGCTCAGGGATAAGAACACTGAAGCTTTCTTT
TRBV7-8,.,once,TRBJ2-1,CASSSDPRALLYNEQFF,TGTGCCAGCAGCTCCGACCCCCGGGCCCTACTCTACAATGAGCAGTTCTTC
TRBV5-1,TRBD2,.,TRBJ2-3,CASSFLAGGSTDTQYF,TGCGCCAGCAGCTTCCTAGCGGGGGGGAGCACAGATACGCAGTATTTT
TRBV9,.,.,TRBJ1-1,CASSSQPEGGAGAFF,TGTGCCAGCAGCTCTCAACCCGAGGGGGGGGCGGGCGCTTTCTTT
TRBV5-8,.,.,TRBJ2-5,CASSLESGETQYF,TGTGCCAGCAGCTTGGAGTCGGGGGAGACCCAGTACTTC
TRBV5-1,TRBD1,.,TRBJ1-6,CASTLGQGSSPLHF,TGCGCCAGCACCTTGGGACAGGGAAGTTCACCCCTCCACTTT
TRBV6-5,.,.,TRBJ2-7,CASSYSFINYEQYF,TGTGCCAGCAGTTACTCGTTTATTAACTACGAGCAGTACTTC
TRBV6-4,.,.,TRBJ1-5,CASSAQGSNQPQHF,TGTGCCAGCAGTGCCCAGGGGAGCAATCAGCCCCAGCATTTT
TRBV5-8,.,.,TRBJ2-1,CASSLFGQGSYNEQFF,TGTGCCAGCAGCTTGTTTGGGCAGGGCTCCTACAATGAGCAGTTCTTC
TRBV7-9,.,.,TRBJ2-3,CASSLNGPPGDTQYF,TGTGCCAGCAGCTTAAATGGACCCCCGGGTGATACGCAGTATTTT
TRBV5-1,.,few,TRBJ1-1,CASSWAGGNTEAFF,TGCGCCAGCAGCTGGGCAGGAGGGAACACTGAAGCTTTCTTT
TRBV2,.,once,TRBJ1-1,CARSRPRTEAFF,TGTGCCAGGAGCCGCCCAAGAACTGAAGCTTTCTTT
TRBV18,.,.,TRBJ1-1,CASSRQDMNTEAFF,TGTGCCAGCTCACGGCAGGACATGAACACTGAAGCTTTCTTT
TRBV2,.,.,TRBJ2-3,CASSDWQRSTDTQYF,TGTGCCAGCAGTGATTGGCAGAGAAGCACAGATACGCAGTATTTT
TRBV15,.,.,TRBJ2-7,CATSLQGGTYSYEQYF,TGTGCCACCAGCCTACAGGGTGGGACCTACTCCTACGAGCAGTACTTC